Many counts were recorded for the clone carrying this T cell receptor beta chain. There are 14 residues in the CDR3. V lost 5 bases and J 4 bases, leaving 14 bases between the germline ends. The germline V gene has CDR1 LNHDA and CDR2 SQIVND (reference sequence). This entry comes from a study of T cells after posttransplantation cyclophosphamide. Method: immunoSEQ multiplex PCR; TCRdb's copy keeps in-frame clones and lacks some. Observed in the sample are 20,000 to 25,000 clones, none of them singletons. Source material: PBMCs. The sequence was obtained from a woman in her sixties or seventies in good health, CMV-negative, and a related stem cell transplant donor. The gene calls are TRBV19 and TRBJ1-2; no reliable D call. CDR3 nucleotides: TGTGCCAGTAGTGGCACGGCGGGGATCTATGGCTACACCTTC. Its protein is CASSGTAGIYGYTF. Full variable domain (remainder filled in from reference TRBV19 and TRBJ1-2): DGGITQSPKYLFRKEGQNVTLSCEQNLNHDAMYWYRQDPGQGLRLIYYSQIVNDFQKGDIAEGYSVSREKKESFPLTVTSAQKNPTAFYLCASSGTAGIYGYTFGSGTRLTVV.